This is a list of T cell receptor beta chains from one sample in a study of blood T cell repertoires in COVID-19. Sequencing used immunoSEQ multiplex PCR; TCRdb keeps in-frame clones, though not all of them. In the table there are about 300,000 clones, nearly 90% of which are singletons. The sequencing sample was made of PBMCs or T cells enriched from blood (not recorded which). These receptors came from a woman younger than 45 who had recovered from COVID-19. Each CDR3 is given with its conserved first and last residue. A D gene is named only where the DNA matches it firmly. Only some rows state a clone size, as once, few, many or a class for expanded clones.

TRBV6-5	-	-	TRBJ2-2	TGTGCCAGCAGGACCCGGGGCAGGGGTTCCGGGGAGCTGTTTTTT	CASRTRGRGSGELFF
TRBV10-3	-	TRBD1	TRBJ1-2	TGTGCCATCACCGACCCCGGGACAGACATCTCCCTAGGCTACACCTTC	CAITDPGTDISLGYTF
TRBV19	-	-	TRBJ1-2	TGTGCCAGTAGTAGCCCCGCGGTTAACTATGGCTACACCTTC	CASSSPAVNYGYTF
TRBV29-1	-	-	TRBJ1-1	TGCAGCGTTGAGGCCCAGGGGAGAGCTAACCCCACTGAAGCTTTCTTT	CSVEAQGRANPTEAFF
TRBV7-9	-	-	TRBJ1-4	TGTGCCAGCAGCCCTAGACAGGTTAATGAAAAACTGTTTTTT	CASSPRQVNEKLFF
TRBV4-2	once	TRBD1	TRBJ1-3	TGTGCCAGCACTTTGGACAGGGGCTCTGGAAACACCATATATTTT	CASTLDRGSGNTIYF
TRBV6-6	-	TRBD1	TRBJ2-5	TGTGCCAGCAGCTACGGGGACAGGGGGTTAGAGACCCAGTACTTC	CASSYGDRGLETQYF
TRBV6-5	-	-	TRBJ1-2	TGTGCCAGCAGGATCGGGACACTGGGTGCAAATGGCTACACCTTC	CASRIGTLGANGYTF
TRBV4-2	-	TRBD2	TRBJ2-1	TGTGCCAGCAGCCAAGGAAGCGGGGGGGCCTACAATGAGCAGTTCTTC	CASSQGSGGAYNEQFF
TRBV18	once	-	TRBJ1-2	TGTGCCAGCTCACCTGTACAGAACTATGGCTACACCTTC	CASSPVQNYGYTF
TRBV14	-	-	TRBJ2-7	TGTGCCAGCAGCCACACCTACGAGCAGTACTTC	CASSHTYEQYF
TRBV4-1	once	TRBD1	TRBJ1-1	TGCGCCAGCAGCCAAGAGGGGACAGGGTTCACTGAAGCTTTCTTT	CASSQEGTGFTEAFF
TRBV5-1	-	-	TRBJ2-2	TGCGCCAGCAGCTCCTCGAGGACCGGGGAGCTGTTTTTT	CASSSSRTGELFF
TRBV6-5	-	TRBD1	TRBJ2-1	TGTGCCAGCAGTTCCTTACTCGGACAGGTCAATGAGCAGTTCTTC	CASSSLLGQVNEQFF
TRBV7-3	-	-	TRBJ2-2	TGTGCCAGCAGATTCGAGGGGGGGCAGAAGCTGTTTTTT	CASRFEGGQKLFF
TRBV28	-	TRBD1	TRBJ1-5	TGTGCCAGCAGCGGACAGGGGGGGGTCAGTCAGCCCCAGCATTTT	CASSGQGGVSQPQHF
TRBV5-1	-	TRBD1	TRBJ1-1	TGCGCCAGCAGCTTGGCCTTAGACAGGGCATCTGAAGCTTTCTTT	CASSLALDRASEAFF
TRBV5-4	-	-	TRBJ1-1	TGTGCCAGCAGCTTGTCGGGTCAGCTGAACACTGAAGCTTTCTTT	CASSLSGQLNTEAFF
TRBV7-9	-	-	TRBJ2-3	TGTGCCAGCAGCACTCCCGGGGTAGATACGCAGTATTTT	CASSTPGVDTQYF
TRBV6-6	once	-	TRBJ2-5	TGTGCCAGCAGTCATCTGACGGGAACAAGGGTCGGCGAGACCCAGTACTTC	CASSHLTGTRVGETQYF